The clone carrying this T cell receptor (beta chain) was detected only a few times. This CDR3 comprises 16 residues. Germline-derived CDR1 and CDR2 are SGDLS and YYNGEE. The V end was cut by 2 bases, the J end by 0 bases, with 11 bases between. The data are from a study of blood T cell repertoires in COVID-19. The authors' processing: Using reference gene primer amplification, nucleated cell counts were estimated. Generated by immunoSEQ multiplex PCR, the TCRdb table keeps only in-frame clones and is missing some. The D gene and trimming were derived from the DNA, and the V and J assignments and clone size from that table. The sample lists approximately 330,000 clones, roughly 87% occurring once.

Sequenced: peripheral blood. This chain connects TRBV9 to TRBJ2-2; D might be TRBD2 (7 bases). This clonotype originated in a man aged 25-40 years with COVID-19, enrolled during active disease. CDR3 bases: TGTGCCAGCAGCGTTCGCGGGGGCGCGAACACCGGGGAGCTGTTTTTT. This gives the protein CASSVRGGANTGELFF. Looking up the rest from reference TRBV9 and TRBJ2-2 gives the full variable domain: DSGVTQTPKHLITATGQRVTLRCSPRSGDLSVYWYQQSLDQGLQFLIQYYNGEERAKGNILERFSAQQFPDLHSELNLSSLELGDSALYFCASSVRGGANTGELFFGEGSRLTVL.